This TCR beta chain was observed in a study of T cells in localized non-small cell lung cancer. Whole-study results and caveats: Across samples, adjacent lung featured a median roughly 60 of the top 100 tumor clones.

Data came from immunoSEQ multiplex PCR; TCRdb stores just in-frame clones and leaves some out. The sample has over 30,000 clones; approximately 89% are singletons. Of note for this clone: The antigen remains unidentified.

This clonotype was obtained from a woman between 35 and 75 years old with stage I lung adenocarcinoma. The sequenced sample was peripheral blood, obtained before any cancer treatment.

CDR3 in amino acids: CASSQDSFVMENTGELFF. The CDR3 nucleotides read TGCGCCAGCAGCCAAGATTCGTTTGTAATGGAAAACACCGGGGAGCTGTTTTTT. V gene TRBV4-3 combines with J gene TRBJ2-2; D gene uncertain. This CDR3 is 18 amino acids long. Germline loops: CDR1 LGHNA, CDR2 YSLEER. Trimming removed 0 bases at V and 2 bases at J, with 16 bases between.